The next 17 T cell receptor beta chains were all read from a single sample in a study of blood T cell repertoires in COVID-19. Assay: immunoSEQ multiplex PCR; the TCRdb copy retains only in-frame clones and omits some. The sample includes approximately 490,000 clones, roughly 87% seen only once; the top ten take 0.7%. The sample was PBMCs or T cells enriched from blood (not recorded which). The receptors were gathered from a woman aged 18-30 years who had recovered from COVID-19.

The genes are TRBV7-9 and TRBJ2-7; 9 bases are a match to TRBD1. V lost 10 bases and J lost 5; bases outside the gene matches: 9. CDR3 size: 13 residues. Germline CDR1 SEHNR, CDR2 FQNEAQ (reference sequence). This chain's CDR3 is CATQGQGFDEQYF. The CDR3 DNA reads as TGTGCCACCCAGGGACAGGGATTCGACGAGCAGTACTTC.

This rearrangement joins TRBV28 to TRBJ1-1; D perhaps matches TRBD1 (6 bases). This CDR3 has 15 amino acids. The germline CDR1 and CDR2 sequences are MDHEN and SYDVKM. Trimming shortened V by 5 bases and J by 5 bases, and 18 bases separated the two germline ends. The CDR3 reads CASSLRGEGLTEAFF. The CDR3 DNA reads TGTGCCAGCAGTCTAAGGGGGGAGGGTCTGACTGAAGCTTTCTTT.

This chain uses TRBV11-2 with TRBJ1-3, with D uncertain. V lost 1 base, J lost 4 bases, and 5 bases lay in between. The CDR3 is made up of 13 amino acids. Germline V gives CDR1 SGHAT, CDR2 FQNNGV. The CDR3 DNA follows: TGTGCCAGCAGCTTAGGCAGAGGAAACACCATATATTTT. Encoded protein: CASSLGRGNTIYF.

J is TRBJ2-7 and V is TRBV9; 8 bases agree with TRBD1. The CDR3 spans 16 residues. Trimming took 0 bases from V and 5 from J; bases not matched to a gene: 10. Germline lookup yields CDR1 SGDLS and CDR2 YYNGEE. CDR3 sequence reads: CASSVGIGTGLDEQYF. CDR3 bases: TGTGCCAGCAGCGTAGGCATCGGGACAGGCTTGGACGAGCAGTACTTC.

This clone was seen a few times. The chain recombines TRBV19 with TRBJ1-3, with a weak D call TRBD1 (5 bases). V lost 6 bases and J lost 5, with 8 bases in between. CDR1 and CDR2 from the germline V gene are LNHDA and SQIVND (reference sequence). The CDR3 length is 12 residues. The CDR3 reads CASRGGRNTIYF. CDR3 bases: TGTGCCAGTAGGGGGGGGAGAAACACCATATATTTT.

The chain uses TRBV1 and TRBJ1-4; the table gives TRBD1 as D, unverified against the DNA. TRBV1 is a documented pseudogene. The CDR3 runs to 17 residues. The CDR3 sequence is CTSSLLRQGGVGEKLFF. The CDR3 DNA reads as TGCACCAGCAGCCTCCTGCGGCAGGGTGGGGTGGGGGAAAAACTGTTTTTT.

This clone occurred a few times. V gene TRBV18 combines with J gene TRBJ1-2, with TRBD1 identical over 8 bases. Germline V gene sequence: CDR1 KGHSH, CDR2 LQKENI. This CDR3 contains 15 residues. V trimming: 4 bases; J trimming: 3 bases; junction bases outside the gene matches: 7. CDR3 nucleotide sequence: TGTGCCAGCTCACGATCACAGGGGGAGCACTATGGCTACACCTTC. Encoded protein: CASSRSQGEHYGYTF.

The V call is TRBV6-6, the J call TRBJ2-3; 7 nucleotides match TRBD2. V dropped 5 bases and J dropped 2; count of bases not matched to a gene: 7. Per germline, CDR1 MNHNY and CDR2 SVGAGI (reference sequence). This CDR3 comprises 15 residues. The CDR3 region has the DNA TGTGCCAGCAGTGGCCGGGACTATCTCACAGATACGCAGTATTTT. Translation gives CASSGRDYLTDTQYF.

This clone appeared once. The CDR3 DNA is TGTGCCAGCAGTTTAAGCGGGGGGGAGACCCAGTACTTC. It specifies CASSLSGGETQYF. The rearrangement links TRBV7-9 to TRBJ2-5, with 9 bases that match TRBD2. Unmatched junction bases numbered 4, after V lost 6 bases and J lost 5 bases. The CDR3 has 13 residues. CDR1 and CDR2 from the germline V gene are SEHNR and FQNEAQ (reference sequence).

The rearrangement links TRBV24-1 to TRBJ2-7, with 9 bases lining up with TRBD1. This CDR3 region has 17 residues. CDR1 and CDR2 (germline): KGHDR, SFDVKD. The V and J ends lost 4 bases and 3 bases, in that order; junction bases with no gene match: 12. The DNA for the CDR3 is TGTGCCACCAGTGACCACGCCCCGGGACAGGGCATCTACGAGCAGTACTTC. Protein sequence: CATSDHAPGQGIYEQYF.

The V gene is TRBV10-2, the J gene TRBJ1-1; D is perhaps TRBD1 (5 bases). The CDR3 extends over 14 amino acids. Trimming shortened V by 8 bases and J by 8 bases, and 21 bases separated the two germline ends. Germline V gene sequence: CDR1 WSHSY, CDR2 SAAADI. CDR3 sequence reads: CASAEGFKIAEAFF. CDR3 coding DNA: TGCGCCAGCGCGGAGGGGTTTAAAATCGCCGAAGCTTTCTTT.

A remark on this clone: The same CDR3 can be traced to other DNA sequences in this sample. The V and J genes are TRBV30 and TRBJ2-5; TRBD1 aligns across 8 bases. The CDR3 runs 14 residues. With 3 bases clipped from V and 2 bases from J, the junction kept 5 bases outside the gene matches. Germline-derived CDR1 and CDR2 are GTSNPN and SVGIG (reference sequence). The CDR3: CAWSRTGGQETQYF. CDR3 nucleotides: TGTGCCTGGAGCCGAACAGGGGGGCAAGAGACCCAGTACTTC.

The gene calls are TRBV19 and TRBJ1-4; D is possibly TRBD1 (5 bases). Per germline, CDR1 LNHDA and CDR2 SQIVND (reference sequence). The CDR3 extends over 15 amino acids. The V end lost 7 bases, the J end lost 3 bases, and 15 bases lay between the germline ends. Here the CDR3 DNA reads TGTGCCAGTAAGGGAGGGACGATAGCTAATGAAAAACTGTTTTTT. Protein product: CASKGGTIANEKLFF.

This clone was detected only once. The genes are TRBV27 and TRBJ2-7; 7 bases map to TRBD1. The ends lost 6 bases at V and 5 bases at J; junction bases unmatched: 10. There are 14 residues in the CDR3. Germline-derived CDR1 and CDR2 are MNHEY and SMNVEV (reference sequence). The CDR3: CASRPQQGNDEQYF. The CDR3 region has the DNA TGTGCCAGCAGACCCCAACAGGGGAATGACGAGCAGTACTTC.

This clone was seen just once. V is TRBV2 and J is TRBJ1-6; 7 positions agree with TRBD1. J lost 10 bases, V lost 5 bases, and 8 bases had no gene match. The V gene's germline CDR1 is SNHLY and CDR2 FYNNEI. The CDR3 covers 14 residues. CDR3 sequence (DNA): TGTGCCAGCAGTCACACAGGGGCCGAATCACCCCTCCACTTT. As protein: CASSHTGAESPLHF.

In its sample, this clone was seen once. CDR3 nucleotide sequence: TGTGCCAGCAGCAGACAGGGAGGCCCGAACACCGGGGAGCTGTTTTTT. It is translated as CASSRQGGPNTGELFF. The chain employs TRBV6-4 and TRBJ2-2; D might be TRBD1 (7 bases). Between the trimmed V and J ends, which lost 6 bases and 0 bases, there was a span of 14 bases. The CDR3 is 16 residues long. Germline V gene lookup returns CDR1 MRHNA and CDR2 SNTAGT.

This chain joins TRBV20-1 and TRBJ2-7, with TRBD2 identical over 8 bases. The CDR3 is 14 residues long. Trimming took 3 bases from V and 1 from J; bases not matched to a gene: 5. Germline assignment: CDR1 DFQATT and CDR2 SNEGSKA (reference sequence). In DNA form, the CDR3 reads TGCAGTGCTAGTTACAGCGGGGGATCCTACGAGCAGTACTTC. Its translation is CSASYSGGSYEQYF.